Each of the 14 T cell receptor beta chains below was sequenced from the same sample in a study of regulatory T cells in long-lasting Graves disease. Relying on iRepertoire HTBI primers and Arm-PCR of CDR3 regions, the team built TCR beta libraries. TCRdb ran MiXCR on the multiplex PCR reads and lists one entry per CDR3 protein. The sample records fewer than 650,000 distinct CDR3 sequences, under 20% being singletons. Time point meaning: newly diagnosed GD, antithyroid drugs for less than 3 months. Researchers made the TCR library from RNA that was extracted from PBMCs. These data also featured in a second study, about T cells in Graves' hyperthyroidism and ophthalmopathy.

Sequencing was performed on peripheral blood mononuclear cells (PBMCs), taken at new diagnosis, from a patient treated with antithyroid drugs. These receptor sequences come from a woman aged 30 to 39 with Graves disease.

Of note for this clonotype: A junction end diverges from the germline sequence, so it may reflect a read error. The chain employs TRBV28 and TRBJ1-3; D is unclear. The germline V gene encodes CDR1 MDHEN and CDR2 SYDVKM. The CDR3 totals 15 residues. CDR3 loop: CASSLQVASGNAIYF. The CDR3 DNA reads as TGTGCCAGCAGTTTACAGGTTGCTTCTGGAAACGCCATATATTTT.

This clonotype was counted many times. This chain joins TRBV11-2 and TRBJ2-5; no firm D call. CDR3 length equals 18 residues. The germline V gene has CDR1 SGHAT and CDR2 FQNNGV. V dropped 5 bases and J dropped 2 bases, with 24 bases sitting between them. CDR3 in amino acids: CASSPYPERDQAQETQYF. The CDR3 DNA follows: TGTGCCAGCAGCCCATACCCCGAGCGCGATCAGGCTCAAGAGACCCAGTACTTC. Filled out from reference TRBV11-2 and TRBJ2-5, the complete variable domain reads EAGVAQSPRYKIIEKRQSVAFWCNPISGHATLYWYQQILGQGPKLLIQFQNNGVVDDSQLPKDRFSAERLKGVDSTLKIQPAKLEDSAVYLCASSPYPERDQAQETQYFGPGTRLLVL.

This clonotype showed up many times. The chain combines TRBV7-2 with TRBJ2-3, with TRBD1 identical over 8 bases. Germline trimming cut 5 bases from V and 1 base from J; bases unmatched to any gene: 8. CDR1 is SGHTA and CDR2 is FQGNSA in the germline V gene. There are 16 residues in the CDR3. The CDR3 region has the DNA TGTGCCAGCAGCCTACAACCGGGACAGGGCACAGATACGCAGTATTTT. Its translation is CASSLQPGQGTDTQYF.

The chain links TRBV7-3 to TRBJ2-2; maybe TRBD2 (5 bases). The CDR3 spans 13 residues. V shed 5 bases and J shed 9 bases, with 13 bases lying between them. Per the germline V gene, CDR1 is SGHTA and CDR2 is FQGTGA. The CDR3 sequence is CASSPLGGRELFF. For the CDR3, the DNA is TGTGCCAGCAGCCCCTTGGGCGGGCGGGAGCTGTTTTTT.

This clonotype has ten or more counts. This sequence joins TRBV20-1 and TRBJ1-1, with a weak D call TRBD1 (5 bases). The CDR3 runs to 16 residues. With 0 bases removed from V and 1 base from J, the gap between germline ends came to 15 bases. The V gene's germline CDR1 is DFQATT and CDR2 SNEGSKA (reference sequence). As DNA, the CDR3 is TGCAGTGCTAGAGATAGGACAAAACCGGGGAACACTGAAGCTTTCTTT. Protein sequence: CSARDRTKPGNTEAFF.

The sample holds many counts of this clonotype. The chain links TRBV2 to TRBJ2-1; 9 bases map to TRBD2. Per germline, CDR1 SNHLY and CDR2 FYNNEI. Trimming cost V 7 bases and J 8 bases; bases outside gene matches: 12. CDR3 length equals 15 residues. This CDR3 is CASIGGGRVLYEQFF. CDR3 DNA sequence: TGTGCCAGCATAGGTGGCGGGAGGGTTCTATATGAGCAGTTCTTC.

This clonotype showed up many times. The chain joins TRBV28 to TRBJ2-2; D call uncertain. The CDR3 runs to 13 residues. The germline CDR1 and CDR2 sequences are MDHEN and SYDVKM. Trimming removed 6 bases from V and 1 base from J, with 6 bases in between. The CDR3 DNA follows: TGTGCCAGCAGCACAGTGAACACCGGGGAGCTGTTTTTT. As protein: CASSTVNTGELFF. Combining the CDR3 with reference TRBV28 and TRBJ2-2 gives the whole variable domain DVKVTQSSRYLVKRTGEKVFLECVQDMDHENMFWYRQDPGLGLRLIYFSYDVKMKEKGDIPEGYSVSREKKERFSLILESASTNQTSMYLCASSTVNTGELFFGEGSRLTVL.

The CDR3 protein is CASSDPPRGGNSPLHF. CDR3 sequence (DNA): TGTGCCAGCAGTGACCCCCCCCGGGGCGGAAATTCACCCCTCCACTTT. This sequence joins TRBV6-1 and TRBJ1-6; TRBD1 is a possible D gene (5 bases). From germline, CDR1 is MNHNS and CDR2 SASEGT. The V end was cut by 3 bases, the J end by 7 bases, with 16 bases between. The CDR3 is made up of 16 amino acids.

This chain uses TRBV4-2 with TRBJ2-5; D remains ambiguous. From germline, CDR1 is LGHNA and CDR2 YNFKEQ. Between the trimmed V and J ends, which lost 6 bases and 4 bases, there was a span of 12 bases. The CDR3 runs 13 residues. The CDR3 DNA reads TGTGCCAGCAGTAAAAGAGCCGGAGAGACCCAGTACTTC. Translated: CASSKRAGETQYF.

This rearrangement joins TRBV19 to TRBJ2-2; 8 bases match TRBD1. The V segment lost 7 bases and the J segment 6 bases; nucleotides outside the gene matches: 7. This CDR3 region has 14 residues. Germline lookup yields CDR1 LNHDA and CDR2 SQIVND (reference sequence). The CDR3 sequence is CASIGQGGPGELFF. In DNA form, the CDR3 reads TGTGCCAGTATCGGACAGGGTGGTCCCGGGGAGCTGTTTTTT.

This chain links TRBV3-1 with TRBJ2-3; 13 bases agree with TRBD2. The CDR3 covers 16 residues. CDR1 and CDR2 (germline): LGHDT, YNNKEL (reference sequence). Losses at the gene ends were 3 bases for V and 8 bases for J; bases not matched to a gene: 8. CDR3 protein: CASSQGTSGTTGTQYF. In DNA form, the CDR3 reads TGTGCCAGCAGCCAGGGGACTAGCGGGACTACGGGTACGCAGTATTTT.

About this clonotype itself: One end of the junction fails to match germline, which may point to a read error. The V gene is TRBV5-1, the J gene TRBJ2-4; no reliable D call. CDR3 length: 13 residues. Germline CDR1 reads SGHRS; CDR2 reads YFSETQ. CDR3 coding DNA: TGTGCCAGCAGCTTGGCCGGAGAAGGCATTCAGTACTTC. Protein: CASSLAGEGIQYF.

This chain links TRBV5-5 with TRBJ2-7; D remains unclear. Trimming pared 4 bases from V and 3 bases from J, leaving 11 bases between. Germline lookup yields CDR1 SGHKS and CDR2 YYEKEE (reference sequence). This CDR3 has 13 residues. The CDR3 region has the DNA TGTGCCAGCAGCCATCAGGTGGGCTACGAGCAGTACTTC. Amino acids: CASSHQVGYEQYF. The full variable domain, rest sourced from reference TRBV5-5 and TRBJ2-7, is DAGVTQSPTHLIKTRGQQVTLRCSPISGHKSVSWYQQVLGQGPQFIFQYYEKEERGRGNFPDRFSARQFPNYSSELNVNALLLGDSALYLCASSHQVGYEQYFGPGTRLTVT.

This clonotype was counted at least ten times. This chain connects TRBV5-1 to TRBJ1-4; TRBD1 matches at 7 bases. Germline values: CDR1 SGHRS, CDR2 YFSETQ. The V gene end was trimmed by 6 bases and the J gene end by 10 bases; junction bases not matched to a gene: 9. The length of the CDR3 is 13 residues. The CDR3 nucleotides read TGCGCCAGCATGACAGGGAAGTTTGGAAAACTGTTTTTT. This translates into CASMTGKFGKLFF.